One and the same sample provided the 29 T cell receptor beta chains below, sequenced in a study of cytomegalovirus exposure and HLA in healthy donors. Produced via immunoSEQ multiplex PCR; TCRdb's table is partial and in-frame only. The sample holds over 150,000 clones, 86% seen once. Sequencing used PBMCs. All receptors come from a woman aged 18 to 35 in good health and CMV-seronegative.

V is TRBV6-5 and J is TRBJ1-2; 10 bases are shared with TRBD1. The ends lost 9 bases at V and 4 bases at J; junction bases unmatched: 2. Per the germline V gene, CDR1 is MNHEY and CDR2 is SVGAGI. This CDR3 region has 12 residues. The DNA for the CDR3 is TGTGCCAGTCGACAGGGGGCCTATGGCTACACCTTC. Translation: CASRQGAYGYTF.

This chain uses TRBV11-2 with TRBJ2-2; 11 positions match TRBD1. From germline, CDR1 is SGHAT and CDR2 FQNNGV. The CDR3 extends over 15 amino acids. The trim removed 4 bases at V and 5 bases at J, leaving 3 bases unmatched. The CDR3 loop is CASSSGTGGTGELFF. The CDR3 coding sequence is TGTGCCAGCAGCTCCGGGACAGGGGGGACCGGGGAGCTGTTTTTT.

The V gene is TRBV7-9, the J gene TRBJ2-7; TRBD1 matches 7 bases. The V and J ends lost 4 bases and 0 bases, in that order; junction bases with no gene match: 6. This CDR3 is 15 amino acids long. The germline CDR1 and CDR2 sequences are SEHNR and FQNEAQ (reference sequence). The CDR3 sequence: CASSSDRSPSYEQYF. The CDR3 DNA sequence: TGTGCCAGCAGCTCGGACAGGTCTCCCTCCTACGAGCAGTACTTC.

V is TRBV5-1 and J is TRBJ1-1, with D perhaps TRBD1 (6 bases). The CDR3 totals 13 residues. Trimming took off 4 bases at V and 4 bases at J, with 11 bases between the two ends. The germline CDR1 and CDR2 sequences are SGHRS and YFSETQ. CDR3 coding DNA: TGCGCCAGCAGCCCCCTACAGGGCACTGAAGCTTTCTTT. As protein: CASSPLQGTEAFF.

This chain connects TRBV2 to TRBJ2-6, with D maybe TRBD1 (6 bases). Germline CDR1 is SNHLY and CDR2 is FYNNEI. The CDR3 length is 14 residues. Trimming cost V 6 bases and J 0 bases, with 6 bases left between them. CDR3 DNA sequence: TGTGCCAGCAGACAGGGCTCTGGGGCCAACGTCCTGACTTTC. Protein product: CASRQGSGANVLTF.

This chain links TRBV29-1 with TRBJ1-2, with a possible D match to TRBD1 (6 bases). Germline assignment: CDR1 SQVTM and CDR2 ANQGSEA. CDR3 length: 15 amino acids. CDR3 bases: TGCAGAATAGGGGTAAGTGGGGGCCCGAACTATGGCTACACCTTC. Translation gives CRIGVSGGPNYGYTF.

The chain uses TRBV4-1 and TRBJ2-1; the match to TRBD2 covers 7 bases. Unmatched junction bases numbered 1, after V lost 0 bases and J lost 2 bases. The germline V gene has CDR1 MGHRA and CDR2 YSYEKL. The CDR3 is 15 residues long. In nucleotides, the CDR3 is TGCGCCAGCAGCCAAGATCGGGGGGCCTACAATGAGCAGTTCTTC. Protein sequence: CASSQDRGAYNEQFF.

The chain combines TRBV27 with TRBJ2-2; D is unresolved. The germline V and J ends were trimmed by 3 bases and 3 bases, with 5 bases remaining between them. This CDR3 is 13 amino acids long. Germline V CDR1 and CDR2: MNHEY, SMNVEV (reference sequence). The CDR3: CASSFQYTGELFF. The CDR3 DNA follows: TGTGCCAGCAGTTTTCAGTACACCGGGGAGCTGTTTTTT.

The chain couples TRBV7-9 to TRBJ1-4; D gene unclear. V was cut by 0 bases and J by 1 base, with 12 bases left in between. This CDR3 region has 17 residues. Germline loops: CDR1 SEHNR, CDR2 FQNEAQ (reference sequence). CDR3 nucleotide sequence: TGTGCCAGCAGCTTAGCAGAGAGGTCTAGAACTAATGAAAAACTGTTTTTT. Translated: CASSLAERSRTNEKLFF.

As regards this clone: Other DNA sequences in the sample encode the same CDR3. The rearrangement uses TRBV29-1 and TRBJ2-5, with TRBD2 matching over 12 bases. V shed 5 bases, J shed 5 bases, and the junction held 0 bases outside the gene matches. Looked up from germline, CDR1 is SQVTM and CDR2 is ANQGSEA. The CDR3 runs 12 residues. In DNA, the CDR3 is TGCAGCGTTCTAGCGGGGGGGGAGACCCAGTACTTC. Translating it yields CSVLAGGETQYF.

The genes are TRBV18 and TRBJ1-2; TRBD1 matches at 12 bases. CDR3 length: 14 amino acids. CDR1 and CDR2 from the germline V gene are KGHSH and LQKENI. Germline trimming cut 3 bases from V and 10 bases from J; bases unmatched to any gene: 6. The CDR3 DNA follows: TGTGCCAGCTCACCCGGGACAGGGGGCGCATACTACACCTTC. It yields the protein CASSPGTGGAYYTF. The entire variable domain, with the rest obtained from reference TRBV18 and TRBJ1-2, is as follows: NAGVMQNPRHLVRRRGQEARLRCSPMKGHSHVYWYRQLPEEGLKFMVYLQKENIIDESGMPKERFSAEFPKEGPSILRIQQVVRGDSAAYFCASSPGTGGAYYTFGSGTRLTVV.

The genes are TRBV5-1 and TRBJ2-5, with D hard to call. Trimming took off 2 bases at V and 3 bases at J, with 11 bases between the two ends. The CDR3 runs to 14 residues. CDR1 is SGHRS, CDR2 YFSETQ, per germline. CDR3 coding DNA: TGCGCCAGCAGCTTACAAGACTCCAAAGAGACCCAGTACTTC. This sequence encodes CASSLQDSKETQYF.

V usage is TRBV2 and J usage is TRBJ2-2; TRBD2 matches at 8 bases. Germline V gene lookup returns CDR1 SNHLY and CDR2 FYNNEI. CDR3 size: 15 residues. Trimming removed 2 bases from V and 7 bases from J; junction bases left unmatched: 6. CDR3: CASSERGSGVGELFF. In nucleotides, the CDR3 is TGTGCCAGCAGTGAACGAGGTAGCGGGGTCGGGGAGCTGTTTTTT. The whole variable domain, remainder taken from reference TRBV2 and TRBJ2-2, is EPEVTQTPSHQVTQMGQEVILRCVPISNHLYFYWYRQILGQKVEFLVSFYNNEISEKSEIFDDQFSVERPDGSNFTLKIRSTKLEDSAMYFCASSERGSGVGELFFGEGSRLTVL.

CDR3 in amino acids: CASSLGGRRDTEAFF. For the CDR3, the DNA is TGTGCCAGCAGCTTAGGGGGGCGCCGGGACACTGAAGCTTTCTTT. V gene TRBV11-3 combines with J gene TRBJ1-1; D may be TRBD1 (6 bases). CDR1 and CDR2 (germline): SGHNT, YENEEA. V shed 1 base and J shed 3 bases, with 12 bases lying between them. This CDR3 comprises 15 residues.

V is TRBV9 and J is TRBJ1-1, with 7 nucleotides matching TRBD1. The V gene end was trimmed by 4 bases and the J gene end by 0 bases; junction bases not matched to a gene: 6. CDR3 length: 15 amino acids. CDR1 and CDR2 (germline): SGDLS, YYNGEE. The DNA for the CDR3 is TGTGCCAGCAGCTTGAGGACAGGCCTGAACACTGAAGCTTTCTTT. Its protein product is CASSLRTGLNTEAFF.

Concerning this clone: The sample carries other DNA sequences with the same CDR3. The V call is TRBV9, the J call TRBJ2-1; D possibly corresponds to TRBD2 (5 bases). In germline, CDR1 is SGDLS, CDR2 YYNGEE. V was cut by 0 bases and J by 0 bases, with 7 bases left in between. This CDR3 has 15 amino acids. The CDR3 DNA reads as TGTGCCAGCAGCGTAGGGAGGAGCTCCTACAATGAGCAGTTCTTC. The encoded protein is CASSVGRSSYNEQFF.

CDR3 nucleotide sequence: TGTGCCAGCAGCTTAAACCCCAGGGGGCTGGAGACCCAGTACTTC. Its translation is CASSLNPRGLETQYF. The chain is built from TRBV7-6 and TRBJ2-5, with 8 bases identical to TRBD1. The junction had 7 bases not matched to a gene; V was cut back by 2 bases and J by 5 bases. CDR1 is SGHVS and CDR2 is FNYEAQ in the germline V gene. The CDR3 length is 15 residues. The whole variable domain, filled in from reference TRBV7-6 and TRBJ2-5, reads GAGVSQSPRYKVTKRGQDVALRCDPISGHVSLYWYRQALGQGPEFLTYFNYEAQQDKSGLPNDRFSAERPEGSISTLTIQRTEQRDSAMYRCASSLNPRGLETQYFGPGTRLLVL.

The chain combines TRBV5-4 with TRBJ2-7; 7 nucleotides line up with TRBD1. Germline lookup yields CDR1 SGHNT and CDR2 YYREEE (reference sequence). The length of the CDR3 is 14 residues. V gave up 5 bases and J gave up 2 bases; unmatched junction bases: 7. The CDR3 sequence is CASRDRTHTYEQYF. The CDR3 nucleotides read TGTGCCAGCAGGGACAGGACCCACACCTACGAGCAGTACTTC.

This clone was counted once. The rearrangement uses TRBV27 and TRBJ1-5; 9 bases map to TRBD1. Germline CDR1 is MNHEY and CDR2 is SMNVEV (reference sequence). This CDR3 has 13 residues. V lost 6 bases and J lost 9; bases outside the gene matches: 6. The DNA of the CDR3 is TGTGCCAGCAGGGGACAGGGAGGAAGGCCCCAGCATTTT. Amino acids: CASRGQGGRPQHF.

This clone has only one observation. The V gene is TRBV5-1, the J gene TRBJ2-4; no clear D. The V gene lost 4 bases and the J gene lost 1 base, with 12 bases spanning the gap. There are 15 residues in the CDR3. Germline CDR1 is SGHRS and CDR2 is YFSETQ. CDR3 in amino acids: CASSLSVFAKNIQYF. CDR3 in DNA: TGCGCCAGCAGCCTCTCCGTTTTCGCCAAAAACATTCAGTACTTC.

The chain carries TRBV7-8 and TRBJ2-5; 9 nucleotides match TRBD1. V trimming: 5 bases; J trimming: 2 bases; junction bases outside the gene matches: 9. Germline-derived CDR1 and CDR2 are SGHVS and FQNEAQ. The CDR3 has 16 amino acids. The CDR3 region has the DNA TGTGCCAGCAGCCATAAAAGGACAGGGGTGCAAGAGACCCAGTACTTC. This translates into CASSHKRTGVQETQYF. The complete variable domain, with remaining parts taken from reference TRBV7-8 and TRBJ2-5, reads GAGVSQSPRYKVAKRGQDVALRCDPISGHVSLFWYQQALGQGPEFLTYFQNEAQLDKSGLPSDRFFAERPEGSVSTLKIQRTQQEDSAVYLCASSHKRTGVQETQYFGPGTRLLVL.

The V and J genes are TRBV5-1 and TRBJ1-5; possible D gene TRBD1, 6 bases. This CDR3 has 16 amino acids. The V end was cut by 0 bases, the J end by 3 bases, with 13 bases between. CDR1 is SGHRS and CDR2 is YFSETQ in the germline V gene. The CDR3 sequence is CASSLAPTGNNQPQHF. CDR3 bases: TGCGCCAGCAGCTTGGCCCCGACAGGAAACAATCAGCCCCAGCATTTT.

The chain employs TRBV4-1 and TRBJ2-7, with a weak D call TRBD1 (6 bases). Germline-derived CDR1 and CDR2 are MGHRA and YSYEKL. The CDR3 contains 13 residues. The ends were cut back, 2 bases at V and 9 bases at J, with 14 bases in the middle. The CDR3 loop reads CASSQPDRHGQYF. As DNA, the CDR3 is TGCGCCAGCAGCCAACCCGACAGGCACGGGCAGTACTTC.

V is TRBV6-5 and J is TRBJ1-2; unclear D gene. V was pared by 6 bases and J by 2 bases, with 16 bases between. This CDR3 is built from 15 residues. Germline loops: CDR1 MNHEY, CDR2 SVGAGI. In DNA form, the CDR3 reads TGTGCCAGCAGCCCCACCCTGTTGGCCAACTATGGCTACACCTTC. Amino acids: CASSPTLLANYGYTF.

This clone came up a few times. V is TRBV11-3 and J is TRBJ1-6, with 10 bases identical to TRBD1. Germline V lookup: CDR1 SGHNT, CDR2 YENEEA. The J segment lost 7 bases and the V segment lost 5 bases, leaving 5 bases of the junction unmatched. CDR3 size: 15 residues. Here the CDR3 reads CASSLGGQGNSPLHF. In nucleotides, the CDR3 is TGTGCCAGCAGCCTGGGGGGACAGGGGAATTCACCCCTCCACTTT.

The chain couples TRBV11-2 to TRBJ2-1, with a tentative D call TRBD2 (5 bases). The CDR3 is 15 amino acids. With 5 bases removed from V and 3 bases from J, the gap between germline ends came to 14 bases. Germline CDR1 is SGHAT and CDR2 is FQNNGV. The CDR3 is CASSPGQRGYNEQFF. The DNA for the CDR3 is TGTGCCAGCAGCCCGGGCCAACGGGGCTACAATGAGCAGTTCTTC.

This clone was detected only a few times. The conserved closing phenylalanine or tryptophan is absent in this CDR3, likely reflecting a read error. Because the CDR3's place on the DNA is in doubt, the DNA is left out and the CDR3 is given as listed by TCRdb. The rearrangement uses TRBV2 and TRBJ2-7; the listed D gene, TRBD1, was not tested against the DNA. The germline V gene has CDR1 SNHLY and CDR2 FYNNEI. The CDR3 contains 11 residues when both ends are counted. The CDR3 here is CASSESRTPQL.

This clone is a singleton in its sample. V gene TRBV29-1 combines with J gene TRBJ1-1, with D hard to call. Per germline, CDR1 SQVTM and CDR2 ANQGSEA. Between the trimmed V and J ends, which lost 3 bases and 7 bases, there was a span of 15 bases. The CDR3 runs to 13 residues. The CDR3 DNA follows: TGCAGCGTTGACGGGAGTGGGCCTGGTGAAGCTTTCTTT. Amino acid sequence: CSVDGSGPGEAFF.

CDR3 in DNA: TGTGCCAGCAGCCCACCACAGGGGACCTATGGCTACACCTTC. Its protein product is CASSPPQGTYGYTF. The genes are TRBV7-9 and TRBJ1-2, with 7 positions matching TRBD1. J was trimmed by 4 bases and V by 5 bases; bases with no gene match: 7. The length of the CDR3 is 14 residues. From germline, CDR1 is SEHNR and CDR2 FQNEAQ (reference sequence). The entire variable domain, with the rest obtained from reference TRBV7-9 and TRBJ1-2, is as follows: DTGVSQNPRHKITKRGQNVTFRCDPISEHNRLYWYRQTLGQGPEFLTYFQNEAQLEKSRLLSDRFSAERPKGSFSTLEIQRTEQGDSAMYLCASSPPQGTYGYTFGSGTRLTVV.